The entry below describes one TCR beta chain. Its antigen specificity is not known. Being one base from a much bigger clone, this may be a read error. Library preparation was by 5' RACE. TCRdb records Illumina HiSeq 2500 as the sequencer. A second roughly 7 to 12 cycle PCR used a sample-barcoded 5' primer and a J-beta primer mix. A unique molecular identifier was introduced onto each TCR beta cDNA molecule by a template-switch 5' adaptor carrying 12 random nucleotides. Each sample yielded at least 3 million CDR3-containing paired-end reads. First-strand cDNA was synthesized from all RNA with the Mint cDNA synthesis kit, primed by a TRBC-specific oligonucleotide. Following uracil-DNA glycosylase treatment, all cDNA underwent a first 18-cycle PCR with the universal primers M1SS and BC2_uni_R. The source study handled its data this way. For normalization, 1 million high-quality reads were randomly selected from each sample, with every read carrying a distinct molecular identifier. Instead of being binned into consensus sequences, reads that shared molecular identifiers were thrown out. MiTCR, run with a Q25 quality threshold and the strictest error-elimination algorithm, handled CDR3 identification, clonotype clustering and error correction. A nonparametric unseen species model with Euler transformation was used to estimate a lower bound on total TCR beta diversity. TCRdb's own reprocessing of the public reads used fastp at Q25 and MiXCR and kept productive beta chains. Identical CDR3 protein sequences are pooled into one entry, listed with their most common genes and DNA. TCRdb, not the original authors, processed these V and J calls. The sample data list approximately 670,000 distinct CDR3 sequences, and approximately 40% of these were observed just once. Around 30% of the sample is in the top ten clones.

These data are taken from a study of blood T cells in healthy people across ages (dated by TCRdb to the mid-2010s). In the study overall: In model experiments, roughly one uniquely barcoded TCR beta cDNA molecule per two T cells was captured by template switching. To avoid experimental bias, donors of different ages were distributed randomly across sequencing lanes. For two donors (one aged 18 to 29 and one aged 80 or older), the study analyzed two additional independent replicas of 1 million unique cDNA reads from the same blood draw. Four age groups were formed from the donors: young (average roughly 15 years), middle-aged (approximately 41), aged (roughly 58) and long-lived (roughly 81). Age-related changes in TCR beta repertoire diversity were measured in the study by deep sequencing normalized with unique cDNA molecular identifiers. Study-level results and caveats: Total diversity estimates from one million sequenced T cells were considered lower bounds and underestimates. The percentage of naive T cells measured by flow cytometry correlated strongly with observed TCR beta diversity. Compared with the aged group, the long-lived group had more naive CD4+ T cells, fewer expanded clones and increased TCR diversity, a pattern suggesting age selection. As age increased, observed TCR beta diversity per million T cells dropped in a roughly linear way, and a significant reduction was already evident by age around 41. Because the CMV infection status of the donors was unknown, age-related changes in expanded clonotypes may potentially have been confounded. Bulk unsorted PBMC profiling prevented conclusive comparison of naive and antigen-experienced compartments.

The approximately 39 donors, aged about 6 to 95 years, were systemically healthy Caucasian individuals from Russia. Each donor gave ten milliliters of peripheral blood, collected into EDTA-treated Vacutainer tubes. Ficoll-Paque density-gradient centrifugation was used to isolate PBMCs, with at least 6.5 million per sample. Trizol reagent was used to extract total RNA from PBMCs, with at least 6 micrograms per sample. For every donor, an aliquot of PBMCs went through flow cytometry to measure the percentages of naive CD45RAhigh/CD27high T cells. The CDR3, cysteine through phenylalanine, is 15 amino acids long. Left in the record is the CDR3 DNA by itself, 45 bases read in frame from the first base. As encoded in the germline V gene, CDR1 is SGHTA while CDR2 is FQGNSA.

This clonotype originated in a man aged 80 or over in good health. The V gene is TRBV7-2 and the J gene is TRBJ2-2, with 8 central nucleotides matching TRBD2. The specimen sequenced was blood. The nucleotide sequence is TGTGCCTGCAGCTTATTAGGGACTAGATCCGGGGAGCTGTTTTTT. Translated, this is CACSLLGTRSGELFF.